This record concerns one TCR beta chain sequence. These data belong to a study of Ad26.COV2.S vaccination and SARS-CoV-2 variants. The treatment here: roughly 19 received Ad26.COV2.S at low or high dose, single or two shots; several received placebo; per-sample allocation not given. Specimens were obtained on day 63 following the first vaccine or placebo injection. As its vector, the vaccine had Ad26, which expressed Wuhan-strain SARS-CoV-2 spike. The repertoire was sequenced with immunoSEQ multiplex PCR; TCRdb's copy has only in-frame clones and lacks some. This repertoire shows 430,000 or so clones, around 90% found once; its top ten account for 10% to 15%. Germline V CDR1 and CDR2: MDHEN, SYDVKM. The CDR3 length is 15 residues. Trimming took off 4 bases at V and 6 bases at J, with 16 bases between the two ends.

V gene TRBV28 combines with J gene TRBJ1-3; D might be TRBD1 (6 bases). This receptor was taken from a person between 18 and 60 years old who received the Ad26.COV2.S COVID-19 vaccine or a placebo. The sample was peripheral blood, taken in a trial of Ad26.COV2.S vaccine versus placebo. In DNA form, the CDR3 reads TGTGCCAGCAGTTGGGGAGGGGGTAGACAAAACACCATATATTTT. It yields the protein CASSWGGGRQNTIYF.